These 29 T cell receptor beta chains share one sample of origin, sequenced in a study of shared clonotypes between healthy human individuals. Sequencing was performed with immunoSEQ multiplex PCR; in TCRdb, only in-frame clones are kept and a portion is missing. The data contain more than 400,000 clones, roughly 95% of them singletons. Sequenced input: naive CD4+ T cells sorted from blood. The sample's subset: CD45RA+ positively selected. The receptors were gathered from a woman between 25 and 40 years old in good health.

The V and J genes are TRBV5-6 and TRBJ1-1; a weak D match, TRBD1 (6 bases). This CDR3 has 14 residues. Trimming shortened V by 5 bases and J by 11 bases, and 22 bases separated the two germline ends. CDR1 and CDR2 from the germline V gene are SGHDT and YYEEEE. This CDR3 reads CASSRDGGAIPAFF. The CDR3 DNA reads TGTGCCAGCAGTAGGGACGGGGGGGCGATTCCCGCTTTCTTT.

The rearrangement uses TRBV18 and TRBJ2-5, with D perhaps TRBD2 (5 bases). V lost 5 bases and J lost 4, with 11 bases in between. Germline-derived CDR1 and CDR2 are KGHSH and LQKENI. This CDR3 comprises 13 residues. The CDR3: CASSVRAGETQYF. CDR3 bases: TGTGCCAGCTCAGTTCGGGCGGGAGAGACCCAGTACTTC.

The chain uses TRBV7-2 and TRBJ2-7; D is uncertain. The CDR3 contains 15 residues. The germline gives CDR1 SGHTA, CDR2 FQGNSA. Trimming took off 0 bases at V and 2 bases at J, with 11 bases between the two ends. As DNA, the CDR3 is TGTGCCAGCAGCTTAGCTTTAGTGGGGACCTACGAGCAGTACTTC. Protein: CASSLALVGTYEQYF.

The chain recombines TRBV2 with TRBJ2-2; perhaps TRBD1 as D (6 bases). The CDR3 extends over 18 amino acids. The V end lost 5 bases, the J end lost 0 bases, and 19 bases lay between the germline ends. Germline values: CDR1 SNHLY, CDR2 FYNNEI. The CDR3 region is CASSTTTGSFANTGELFF. Here the CDR3 DNA reads TGTGCCAGCAGTACCACGACAGGATCCTTTGCGAACACCGGGGAGCTGTTTTTT. The full variable domain, in which reference TRBV2 and TRBJ2-2 provide the parts outside the CDR3, is EPEVTQTPSHQVTQMGQEVILRCVPISNHLYFYWYRQILGQKVEFLVSFYNNEISEKSEIFDDQFSVERPDGSNFTLKIRSTKLEDSAMYFCASSTTTGSFANTGELFFGEGSRLTVL.

V and J are TRBV6-1 and TRBJ2-1; 9 positions match TRBD1. Germline CDR1 is MNHNS and CDR2 is SASEGT. Trimming at V came to 3 bases and at J to 10 bases, leaving 13 bases not matched to a gene. The CDR3 runs 16 residues. The CDR3 coding sequence is TGTGCCAGCAGTGATCCCGGGGACAGGGCTTCGAGGGAGCAGTTCTTC. It yields the protein CASSDPGDRASREQFF.

The chain uses TRBV18 and TRBJ2-6; TRBD1 matches at 7 bases. The CDR3 covers 17 residues. From germline, CDR1 is KGHSH and CDR2 LQKENI. The V segment lost 2 bases and the J segment 2 bases; nucleotides outside the gene matches: 6. DNA of the CDR3: TGTGCCAGCTCACCATATGACAGGGTGGCTGGGGCCAACGTCCTGACTTTC. This gives the protein CASSPYDRVAGANVLTF.

V usage is TRBV5-1 and J usage is TRBJ2-2; 8 nucleotides align to TRBD2. Germline V gives CDR1 SGHRS, CDR2 YFSETQ. This CDR3 has 15 amino acids. V gave up 5 bases and J gave up 1 base; unmatched junction bases: 4. The CDR3 region has the DNA TGCGCCAGCAGTCTAGCGGGTGTGAACACCGGGGAGCTGTTTTTT. The encoded protein is CASSLAGVNTGELFF.

The V gene is TRBV2, the J gene TRBJ1-2; TRBD1 agrees at 7 bases. V shed 8 bases, J shed 4 bases, and the junction held 4 bases outside the gene matches. Germline CDR1 reads SNHLY; CDR2 reads FYNNEI. This CDR3 is 12 amino acids long. The CDR3 loop reads CASQDRVYGYTF. The CDR3 coding sequence is TGTGCCAGCCAAGACAGGGTCTATGGCTACACCTTC. The entire variable domain, with the rest obtained from reference TRBV2 and TRBJ1-2, is as follows: EPEVTQTPSHQVTQMGQEVILRCVPISNHLYFYWYRQILGQKVEFLVSFYNNEISEKSEIFDDQFSVERPDGSNFTLKIRSTKLEDSAMYFCASQDRVYGYTFGSGTRLTVV.

The chain carries TRBV19 and TRBJ1-4, with 7 bases that match TRBD1. Germline-derived CDR1 and CDR2 are LNHDA and SQIVND (reference sequence). Losses at the gene ends were 5 bases for V and 8 bases for J; bases not matched to a gene: 8. The CDR3 is 14 amino acids. The CDR3 here is CASSATGPGEKLFF. As DNA, the CDR3 is TGTGCCAGTAGTGCGACAGGGCCAGGGGAAAAACTGTTTTTT.

V usage is TRBV11-2 and J usage is TRBJ2-5; TRBD2 agrees at 12 bases. The CDR3 runs 17 residues. V lost 0 bases to trimming and J lost 4 bases; unmatched junction nucleotides: 6. Germline V gives CDR1 SGHAT, CDR2 FQNNGV. CDR3 region: CASSLDRRLAGVETQYF. CDR3 nucleotide sequence: TGTGCCAGCAGCTTAGATCGGAGACTAGCGGGAGTAGAGACCCAGTACTTC.

The chain combines TRBV28 with TRBJ1-3; D uncertain. Germline V gives CDR1 MDHEN, CDR2 SYDVKM. CDR3 length: 12 amino acids. Trimming cost V 11 bases and J 2 bases, with 10 bases left between them. For the CDR3, the DNA is TGTGCCTCCAAGGCGCCTGGAAACACCATATATTTT. Translated: CASKAPGNTIYF.

V usage is TRBV21-1 and J usage is TRBJ1-1; TRBD1, the table's D call, lacks a check against the DNA. TRBV21-1 corresponds to a pseudogene. The CDR3 is 18 residues long. Written as DNA, the CDR3 is TGTGCCATCACAATTTGGGACAGGGAAAAGTCGGAAAACACTGAAGCTTTCTTT. It translates to CAITIWDREKSENTEAFF.

This clone was detected once. The chain uses TRBV5-1 and TRBJ2-1; 7 positions match TRBD2. The CDR3 is 14 amino acids. In germline, CDR1 is SGHRS, CDR2 YFSETQ. With 2 bases clipped from V and 5 bases from J, the junction kept 4 bases outside the gene matches. DNA for the CDR3: TGCGCCAGCAGCTTACTAGCGATCGACAATGAGCAGTTCTTC. Encoded protein: CASSLLAIDNEQFF.

This chain uses TRBV27 with TRBJ2-7; possible D gene TRBD1, 6 bases. The germline CDR1 and CDR2 sequences are MNHEY and SMNVEV (reference sequence). The CDR3 runs 14 residues. V was clipped by 4 bases and J by 0 bases, with 10 bases between them. DNA for the CDR3: TGTGCCAGCAGTTGGCAGGGGACCTCCTACGAGCAGTACTTC. Its translation is CASSWQGTSYEQYF.

This chain uses TRBV18 with TRBJ2-2, with D perhaps TRBD1 (6 bases). Germline CDR1 is KGHSH and CDR2 is LQKENI. The V end lost 0 bases, the J end lost 0 bases, and 8 bases lay between the germline ends. The CDR3 extends over 16 amino acids. DNA of the CDR3: TGTGCCAGCTCACCACCGGGGGCTGCGAACACCGGGGAGCTGTTTTTT. This sequence encodes CASSPPGAANTGELFF.

The chain recombines TRBV10-1 with TRBJ1-1, with D perhaps TRBD1 (5 bases). The CDR3 spans 13 residues. V was cut by 5 bases and J by 4 bases, with 11 bases left in between. CDR1 is WNHNN and CDR2 is SYGVQD in the germline V gene (reference sequence). The CDR3 spells CASSPGWGTEAFF. CDR3 nucleotides: TGCGCCAGCAGTCCAGGGTGGGGCACTGAAGCTTTCTTT.

The V and J genes are TRBV19 and TRBJ1-5; TRBD1 matches 9 bases. With V trimmed by 4 bases and J by 7 bases, 2 bases remained unmatched. Germline CDR1 reads LNHDA; CDR2 reads SQIVND (reference sequence). The CDR3 sequence is 13 residues long. The CDR3 loop reads CASSRTGAQPQHF. CDR3 DNA sequence: TGTGCCAGTAGTAGGACAGGGGCACAGCCCCAGCATTTT.

The chain has TRBV30 and TRBJ1-3; D gene uncertain. This CDR3 is built from 13 residues. Trimming shortened V by 0 bases and J by 7 bases, and 10 bases separated the two germline ends. Germline V lookup: CDR1 GTSNPN, CDR2 SVGIG (reference sequence). The CDR3 nucleotides read TGTGCCTGGAGTGTACGGCAGTCCAACACCATATATTTT. Its protein is CAWSVRQSNTIYF.

This clone was seen once. This rearrangement joins TRBV19 to TRBJ1-2; TRBD1 might be the D (5 bases). This CDR3 has 14 residues. Germline V lookup: CDR1 LNHDA, CDR2 SQIVND (reference sequence). V lost 4 bases and J lost 8, with 17 bases in between. The CDR3 DNA reads as TGTGCCAGTAGTAATGTGTTGGCAGGGCACGGCTACACCTTC. Amino acids: CASSNVLAGHGYTF.

This chain joins TRBV28 and TRBJ2-5; D is perhaps TRBD2 (6 bases). V was clipped by 6 bases and J by 5 bases, with 13 bases between them. CDR1 and CDR2 from the germline V gene are MDHEN and SYDVKM. The CDR3 is 13 amino acids. The CDR3, as DNA: TGTGCCAGCAGGGCTAGCGTCCTGGAGACCCAGTACTTC. Translated: CASRASVLETQYF. The full variable domain, in which reference TRBV28 and TRBJ2-5 provide the parts outside the CDR3, is DVKVTQSSRYLVKRTGEKVFLECVQDMDHENMFWYRQDPGLGLRLIYFSYDVKMKEKGDIPEGYSVSREKKERFSLILESASTNQTSMYLCASRASVLETQYFGPGTRLLVL.

This chain connects TRBV19 to TRBJ1-2, with D perhaps TRBD1 (5 bases). V dropped 2 bases and J dropped 0 bases, with 10 bases sitting between them. Germline lookup yields CDR1 LNHDA and CDR2 SQIVND (reference sequence). This CDR3 region has 15 residues. CDR3 nucleotide sequence: TGTGCCAGTAGTATACTAGGGGCAGCTAACTATGGCTACACCTTC. Translated: CASSILGAANYGYTF.

The rearrangement uses TRBV5-1 and TRBJ2-1, with 7 bases identical to TRBD2. The CDR3 length is 16 residues. V gave up 0 bases and J gave up 3 bases; unmatched junction bases: 6. Looked up from germline, CDR1 is SGHRS and CDR2 is YFSETQ. CDR3 coding DNA: TGCGCCAGCAGCTTGGGGGACTACCCCTTCTACAATGAGCAGTTCTTC. This translates into CASSLGDYPFYNEQFF. Full variable domain (missing parts from reference TRBV5-1 and TRBJ2-1): KAGVTQTPRYLIKTRGQQVTLSCSPISGHRSVSWYQQTPGQGLQFLFEYFSETQRNKGNFPGRFSGRQFSNSRSEMNVSTLELGDSALYLCASSLGDYPFYNEQFFGPGTRLTVL.

The gene calls are TRBV6-6 and TRBJ2-7, with a weak D call TRBD1 (6 bases). The CDR3 loop spans 13 amino acids. The germline V gene has CDR1 MNHNY and CDR2 SVGAGI (reference sequence). The V and J ends lost 6 bases and 7 bases respectively, with 16 bases between them. CDR3 in amino acids: CASRETGGREQYF. The CDR3, as DNA: TGTGCCAGCAGGGAGACAGGTGGTCGGGAGCAGTACTTC.

This clone was recorded only once. V is TRBV5-1 and J is TRBJ2-5; 8 bases are a match to TRBD1. The CDR3 spans 16 residues. V was clipped by 0 bases and J by 5 bases; unmatched bases: 9. In germline, CDR1 is SGHRS, CDR2 YFSETQ. The CDR3 DNA reads as TGCGCCAGCAGCTTGGATGGACAGGGAGGTGGGGAGACCCAGTACTTC. Its translation: CASSLDGQGGGETQYF.

The chain uses TRBV11-2 and TRBJ2-2, with a possible D match to TRBD1 (5 bases). Germline V lookup: CDR1 SGHAT, CDR2 FQNNGV. CDR3 length: 17 residues. V gave up 1 base and J gave up 0 bases, with 12 bases separating them. The CDR3 spells CASSLGWGGSNTGELFF. CDR3 in DNA: TGTGCCAGCAGCTTAGGTTGGGGCGGTTCGAACACCGGGGAGCTGTTTTTT.

This sequence joins TRBV7-2 and TRBJ1-3; TRBD1 might be the D (6 bases). Germline lookup yields CDR1 SGHTA and CDR2 FQGNSA. The V end was cut by 1 base, the J end by 2 bases, with 9 bases between. The CDR3 sequence is 15 residues long. The CDR3 region is CASSLGQAPGNTIYF. CDR3 DNA sequence: TGTGCCAGCAGCTTAGGACAGGCTCCTGGAAACACCATATATTTT.

V is TRBV6-4 and J is TRBJ1-2, with 8 bases aligning to TRBD1. The V gene's germline CDR1 is MRHNA and CDR2 SNTAGT. This CDR3 region has 14 residues. Trimming took 4 bases from V and 4 from J; bases not matched to a gene: 5. The CDR3 loop is CASSVQGGAYGYTF. The CDR3, as DNA: TGTGCCAGCAGTGTACAGGGGGGGGCCTATGGCTACACCTTC.

The J gene is TRBJ1-5, the V gene TRBV6-1; D remains ambiguous. Germline V CDR1 and CDR2: MNHNS, SASEGT. The CDR3 sequence is 13 residues long. V lost 9 bases and J lost 0, with 9 bases in between. The CDR3 region has the DNA TGTGCCAGTACAGTTTATAGCAATCAGCCCCAGCATTTT. Translating it yields CASTVYSNQPQHF.

The chain is built from TRBV19 and TRBJ2-5; the D is unclear. Trimming took off 4 bases at V and 4 bases at J, with 19 bases between the two ends. Germline V CDR1 and CDR2: LNHDA, SQIVND (reference sequence). The CDR3 totals 16 residues. The CDR3: CASSTRRVWWGETQYF. The CDR3 DNA is TGTGCCAGTAGTACCCGACGGGTGTGGTGGGGAGAGACCCAGTACTTC.